This is a list of T cell receptor beta chains from one sample in a study of blood T cell repertoires in COVID-19. Sequenced by immunoSEQ multiplex PCR; TCRdb stores in-frame clones only, minus some. The table shows some 150,000 clones, with 70% to 85% occurring only once. The sequencing sample was made of peripheral blood. These receptors were obtained from a woman aged 45-59 years in a cohort sampled during active or convalescent COVID-19. Each CDR3 is given with its conserved first and last residue. A D gene is named only where the DNA matches it firmly.

d_gene	v_gene	j_gene	CDR3aa	CDR3nt
.	TRBV7-9	TRBJ1-2	CASSLGGLTTYGYTF	TGTGCCAGCAGCTTAGGGGGCCTAACGACGTATGGCTACACCTTC
.	TRBV29-1	TRBJ1-1	CSVERTAGGGEAFF	TGCAGCGTTGAGCGGACAGCCGGCGGCGGTGAAGCTTTCTTT
.	TRBV30	TRBJ1-4	CAWSLQGHSYEKLFF	TGTGCCTGGAGCTTGCAGGGACACTCTTATGAAAAACTGTTTTTT
.	TRBV5-4	TRBJ2-4	CASSFRGAAKNIQYF	TGTGCCAGCAGCTTCCGGGGGGCAGCCAAAAACATTCAGTACTTC
.	TRBV7-2	TRBJ2-2	CASTPVNTGELFF	TGTGCCAGCACCCCGGTGAACACCGGGGAGCTGTTTTTT
TRBD1	TRBV6-6	TRBJ1-2	CASSTGTVTNYGYTF	TGTGCCAGCAGTACCGGGACAGTTACTAACTATGGCTACACCTTC
TRBD2	TRBV7-2	TRBJ2-1	CASSFAPLRTSGDYNEQFF	TGTGCCAGCAGCTTTGCTCCTCTTAGGACTAGCGGGGACTACAATGAGCAGTTCTTC
TRBD1	TRBV11-2	TRBJ1-4	CASSSRDRESFTGAGKLFF	TGTGCCAGCAGCTCTCGGGACAGGGAGTCTTTCACTGGGGCTGGAAAACTGTTTTTT
.	TRBV5-6	TRBJ2-1	CASSPTDNEQFF	TGTGCCAGCAGCCCGACTGACAATGAGCAGTTCTTC
TRBD1	TRBV4-3	TRBJ1-4	CASRGPGQGGPQAANEKLFF	TGCGCCAGCAGAGGTCCGGGACAGGGGGGACCCCAGGCAGCTAATGAAAAACTGTTTTTT
TRBD1	TRBV18	TRBJ2-7	CASSPPGGTGVYEQYF	TGTGCCAGCTCACCACCCGGTGGGACAGGGGTTTACGAGCAGTACTTC
.	TRBV7-2	TRBJ2-3	CASSKERSSTDTQYF	TGTGCCAGCAGTAAAGAACGGAGCTCCACAGATACGCAGTATTTT